The 5 T cell receptor beta chains listed next were all sequenced from one sample in a study of T cells in Graves' hyperthyroidism and ophthalmopathy. Amplified TCR beta CDR3 regions derived from RNA transcripts. HTBI primers were used for first-round RT-PCR of the TCR CDR3. TCRdb ran MiXCR on the multiplex PCR reads and lists one entry per CDR3 protein. The repertoire includes 300,000 to 400,000 distinct CDR3 sequences, around a fifth of them detected once, and less than 65% sits in the top ten. Sample: blood. These receptors were collected from a woman aged 50 to 65 with Graves' hyperthyroidism.

V usage is TRBV2 and J usage is TRBJ1-5; D remains unclear. This CDR3 spans 13 amino acids. Trimming took 8 bases from V and 0 from J, leaving 8 bases between them. Germline-derived CDR1 and CDR2 are SNHLY and FYNNEI. CDR3 in amino acids: CASLSDSNQPQHF. Here the CDR3 DNA reads TGTGCCAGCCTATCAGATAGCAATCAGCCCCAGCATTTT.

In its sample, this clonotype was seen many times. CDR3 in amino acids: CASSYSLQRSALAKNIQYF. CDR3 coding DNA: TGTGCCAGCAGTTACTCGCTTCAACGATCGGCCCTAGCCAAAAACATTCAGTACTTC. The rearrangement uses TRBV6-6 and TRBJ2-4, with unresolved D. The germline CDR1 and CDR2 sequences are MNHNY and SVGAGI (reference sequence). The ends were cut back, 0 bases at V and 0 bases at J, with 18 bases in the middle. CDR3 length: 19 residues.

The V and J genes are TRBV7-9 and TRBJ2-2, with TRBD2 identical over 9 bases. The germline CDR1 and CDR2 sequences are SEHNR and FQNEAQ (reference sequence). The CDR3 is 17 amino acids. J lost 6 bases, V lost 6 bases, and 14 bases had no gene match. CDR3 amino acids: CASRPTLGREGSGELFF. The DNA for the CDR3 is TGTGCCAGCAGGCCCACCCTTGGGCGGGAGGGCTCCGGGGAGCTGTTTTTT.

This clonotype was detected a few times. This rearrangement joins TRBV6-2 or TRBV6-3 to TRBJ2-3; D call uncertain. CDR3 length: 14 residues. The germline V gene has CDR1 MNHEY and CDR2 SVGEGT. V was cut by 0 bases and J by 2 bases, with 6 bases left in between. The CDR3 DNA is TGTGCCAGCAGTTACTCGAGCGCCACAGATACGCAGTATTTT. Its translation is CASSYSSATDTQYF.

This clonotype was detected many times. The chain joins TRBV7-2 to TRBJ1-2; 8 bases match TRBD1. The V segment lost 0 bases and the J segment 4 bases; nucleotides outside the gene matches: 16. The CDR3 contains 19 residues. Germline V gene lookup returns CDR1 SGHTA and CDR2 FQGNSA. The CDR3 coding sequence is TGTGCCAGCAGCTTAGCTACAAACCCTGCCGGACAGGGCAGCTATGGCTACACCTTC. The encoded protein is CASSLATNPAGQGSYGYTF.